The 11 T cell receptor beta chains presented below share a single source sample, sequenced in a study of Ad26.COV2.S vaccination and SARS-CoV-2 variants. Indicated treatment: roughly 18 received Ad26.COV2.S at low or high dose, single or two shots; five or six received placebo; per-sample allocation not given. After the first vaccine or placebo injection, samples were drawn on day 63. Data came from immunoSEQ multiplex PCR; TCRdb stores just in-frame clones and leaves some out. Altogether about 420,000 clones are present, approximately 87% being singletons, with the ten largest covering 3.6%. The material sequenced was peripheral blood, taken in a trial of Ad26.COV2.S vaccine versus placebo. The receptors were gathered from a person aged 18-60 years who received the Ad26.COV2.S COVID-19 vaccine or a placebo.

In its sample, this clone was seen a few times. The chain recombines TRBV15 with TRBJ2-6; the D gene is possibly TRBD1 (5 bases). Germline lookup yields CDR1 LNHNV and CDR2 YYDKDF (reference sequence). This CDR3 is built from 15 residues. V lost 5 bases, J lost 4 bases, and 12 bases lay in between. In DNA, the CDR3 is TGTGCCACCAGCCGAAGGGGTTCGGGGGCCAACGTCCTGACTTTC. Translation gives CATSRRGSGANVLTF.

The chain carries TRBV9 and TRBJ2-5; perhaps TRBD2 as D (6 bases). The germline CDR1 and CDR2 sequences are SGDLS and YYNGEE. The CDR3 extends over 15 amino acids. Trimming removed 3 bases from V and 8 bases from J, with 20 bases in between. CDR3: CASSAGREPRETQYF. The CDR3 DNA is TGTGCCAGCAGCGCCGGACGGGAGCCAAGAGAAACCCAGTACTTC.

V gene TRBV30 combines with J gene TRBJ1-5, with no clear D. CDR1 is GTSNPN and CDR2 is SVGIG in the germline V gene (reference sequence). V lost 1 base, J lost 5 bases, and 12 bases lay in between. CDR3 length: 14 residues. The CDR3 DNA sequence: TGTGCCTGGAGTGCGTCCAGGTTGGATCAGCCCCAGCATTTT. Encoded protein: CAWSASRLDQPQHF.

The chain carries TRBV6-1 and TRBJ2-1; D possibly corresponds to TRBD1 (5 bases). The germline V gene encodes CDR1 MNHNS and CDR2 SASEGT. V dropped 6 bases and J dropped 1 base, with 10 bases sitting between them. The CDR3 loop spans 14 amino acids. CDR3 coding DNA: TGTGCCAGCAGCAGGGCCCCGTCCTACAATGAGCAGTTCTTC. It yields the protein CASSRAPSYNEQFF.

In DNA, the CDR3 is TGTGCCAGCAGCGTAGCGGGGGGGTTGGAGCAGTACTTC. Translated: CASSVAGGLEQYF. V is TRBV9 and J is TRBJ2-7, with 8 nucleotides matching TRBD2. This CDR3 has 13 amino acids. CDR1 SGDLS and CDR2 YYNGEE come from the germline V gene. Trimming cost V 0 bases and J 7 bases; bases outside gene matches: 3.

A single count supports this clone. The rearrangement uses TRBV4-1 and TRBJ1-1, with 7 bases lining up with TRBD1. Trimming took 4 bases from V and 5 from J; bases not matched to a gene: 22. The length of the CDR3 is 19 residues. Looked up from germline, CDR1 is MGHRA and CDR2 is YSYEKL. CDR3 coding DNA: TGCGCCAGCAGCCCCCGTCTTTCATTAGACAGGCAGGGGGATACTGAAGCTTTCTTT. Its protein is CASSPRLSLDRQGDTEAFF.

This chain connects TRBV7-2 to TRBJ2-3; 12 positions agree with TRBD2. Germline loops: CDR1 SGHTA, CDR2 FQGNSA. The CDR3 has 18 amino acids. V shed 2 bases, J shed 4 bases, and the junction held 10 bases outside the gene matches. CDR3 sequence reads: CASSLTWLAGGGADTQYF. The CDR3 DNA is TGTGCCAGCAGCTTAACGTGGCTAGCGGGGGGGGGCGCAGATACGCAGTATTTT.

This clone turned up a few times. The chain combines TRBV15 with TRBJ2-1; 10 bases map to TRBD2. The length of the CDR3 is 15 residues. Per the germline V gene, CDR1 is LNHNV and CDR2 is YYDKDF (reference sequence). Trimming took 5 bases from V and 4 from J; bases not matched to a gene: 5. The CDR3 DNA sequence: TGTGCCACCAGCTCACTAGCGGGGTTATACAATGAGCAGTTCTTC. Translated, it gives CATSSLAGLYNEQFF.

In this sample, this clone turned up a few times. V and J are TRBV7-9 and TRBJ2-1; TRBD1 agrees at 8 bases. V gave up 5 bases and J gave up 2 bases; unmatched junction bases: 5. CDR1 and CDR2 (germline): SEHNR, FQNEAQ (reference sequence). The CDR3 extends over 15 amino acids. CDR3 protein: CASSIGQGTYNEQFF. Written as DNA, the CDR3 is TGTGCCAGCAGCATCGGACAGGGCACCTACAATGAGCAGTTCTTC.

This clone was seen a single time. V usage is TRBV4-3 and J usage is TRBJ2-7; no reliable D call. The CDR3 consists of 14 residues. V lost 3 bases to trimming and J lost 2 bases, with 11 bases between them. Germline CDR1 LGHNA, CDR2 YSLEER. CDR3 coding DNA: TGCGCCAGCAGCCAGTCCAGGACGGCCTACGAGCAGTACTTC. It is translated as CASSQSRTAYEQYF.

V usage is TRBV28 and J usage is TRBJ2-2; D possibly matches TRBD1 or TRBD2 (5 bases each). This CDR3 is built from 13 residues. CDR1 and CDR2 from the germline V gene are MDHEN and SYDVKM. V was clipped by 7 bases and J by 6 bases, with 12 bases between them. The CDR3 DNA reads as TGTGCCAGCACCCTTCGAGGGGCCGGGGAGCTGTTTTTT. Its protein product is CASTLRGAGELFF.